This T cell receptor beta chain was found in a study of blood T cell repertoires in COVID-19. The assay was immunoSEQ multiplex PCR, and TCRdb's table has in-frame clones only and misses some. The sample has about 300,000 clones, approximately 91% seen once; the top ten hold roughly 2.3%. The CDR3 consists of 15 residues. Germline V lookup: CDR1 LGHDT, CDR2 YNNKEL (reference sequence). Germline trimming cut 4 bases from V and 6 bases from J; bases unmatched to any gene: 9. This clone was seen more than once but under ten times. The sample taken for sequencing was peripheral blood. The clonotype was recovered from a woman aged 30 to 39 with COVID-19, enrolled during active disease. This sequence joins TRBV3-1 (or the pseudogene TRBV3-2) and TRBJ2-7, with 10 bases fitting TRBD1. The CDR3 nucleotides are TGTGCCAGCAGCCCACGGAGGGGACAGGGGACCGAGCAGTACTTC. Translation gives CASSPRRGQGTEQYF.